This TCR beta chain was sequenced during a study of blood T cells in healthy people across ages. The use of a sample-barcoded 5' primer and a J-beta primer mix characterized a second PCR of about 7 to 12 cycles. TCRdb re-called the 5' RACE reads through MiXCR, storing one row per CDR3 protein. This sample has roughly 1 million distinct CDR3 sequences, with approximately 26% found just once. This CDR3 region has 13 residues. The germline CDR1 and CDR2 sequences are SSHAT and FNYEAQ (reference sequence). The sample holds a few counts of this clonotype. Germline is not matched at one junction end, which may reflect a read error. The same data also went into a second study, on T cells of mothers and their children.

This clonotype was obtained from a girl aged 2 to 10 in good health. J is TRBJ2-1 and V is TRBV7-7; perhaps TRBD2 as D (6 bases). Sequencing was done on a sample of blood. The CDR3 DNA sequence: TGTGCTAGCAGCTTTAGCGGACCGAATGAGCAGTTCTTC. Its translation: CASSFSGPNEQFF. Drawing the rest from reference TRBV7-7 and TRBJ2-1, the complete variable domain is GAGVSQSPRYKVTKRGQDVTLRCDPISSHATLYWYQQALGQGPEFLTYFNYEAQPDKSGLPSDRFSAERPEGSISTLTIQRTEQRDSAMYRCASSFSGPNEQFFGPGTRLTVL.